This T cell receptor beta chain originates from a study of identical twins. Template switching created a universal primer site, and the cDNA included unique molecular identifiers. TCRdb reanalysed the 5' RACE reads using MiXCR and keeps one entry per CDR3 protein. The sample lists 420,000 or so distinct CDR3 sequences, approximately 17% occurring once. This clonotype has ten or more counts. Germline CDR1 reads SGHRS; CDR2 reads YFSETQ. V lost 4 bases, J lost 5 bases, and 15 bases lay in between. This CDR3 spans 14 amino acids. The source is a man over 45 in good health. The sequencing sample was made of naive T cells sorted from blood. V is TRBV5-1 and J is TRBJ2-5; D may be TRBD2 (6 bases). CDR3 DNA: TGCGCCAGCAGCCGCGTCGGGGGAGACGAGACCCAGTACTTC. Translated: CASSRVGGDETQYF.